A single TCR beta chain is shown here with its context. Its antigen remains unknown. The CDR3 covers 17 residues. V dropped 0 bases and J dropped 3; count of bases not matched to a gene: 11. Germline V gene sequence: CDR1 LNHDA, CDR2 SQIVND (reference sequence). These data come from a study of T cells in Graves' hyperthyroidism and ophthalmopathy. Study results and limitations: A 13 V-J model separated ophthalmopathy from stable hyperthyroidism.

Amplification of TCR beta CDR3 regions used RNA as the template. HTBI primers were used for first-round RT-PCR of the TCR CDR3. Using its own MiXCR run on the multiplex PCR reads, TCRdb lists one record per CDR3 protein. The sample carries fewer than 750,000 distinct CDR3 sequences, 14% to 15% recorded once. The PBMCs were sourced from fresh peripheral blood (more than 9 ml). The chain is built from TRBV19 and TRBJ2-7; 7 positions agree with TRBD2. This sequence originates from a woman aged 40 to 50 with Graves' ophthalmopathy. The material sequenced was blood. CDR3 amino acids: CASSIDGTGGSLYEQYF. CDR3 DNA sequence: TGTGCCAGTAGTATAGACGGGACGGGCGGGAGTCTCTACGAGCAGTACTTC.